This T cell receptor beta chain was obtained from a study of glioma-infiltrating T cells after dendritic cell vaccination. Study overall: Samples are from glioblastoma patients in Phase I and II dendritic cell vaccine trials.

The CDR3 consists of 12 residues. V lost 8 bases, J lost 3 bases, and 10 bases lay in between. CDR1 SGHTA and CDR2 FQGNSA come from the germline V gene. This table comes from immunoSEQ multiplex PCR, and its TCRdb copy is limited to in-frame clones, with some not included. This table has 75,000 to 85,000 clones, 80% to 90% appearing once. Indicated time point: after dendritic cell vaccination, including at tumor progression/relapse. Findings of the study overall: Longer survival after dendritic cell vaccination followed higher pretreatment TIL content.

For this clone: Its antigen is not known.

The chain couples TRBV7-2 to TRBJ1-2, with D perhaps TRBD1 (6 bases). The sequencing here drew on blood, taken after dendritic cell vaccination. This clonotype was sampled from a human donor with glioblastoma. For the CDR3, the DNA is TGTGCCAGCTTGGACAGACACTATGGCTACACCTTC. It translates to CASLDRHYGYTF.